Given below is one T cell receptor beta chain in context. Its antigen is unidentified. For the second PCR, which ran for roughly 6 to 12 cycles, a sample-barcoded 5' primer and a J-beta primer mix were used. Each CDR3 protein is one row after TCRdb ran MiXCR on the 5' RACE reads. Of 1,800,000 or so distinct CDR3 sequences listed, approximately 39% are singletons. These data are taken from a study of blood T cells in healthy people across ages. General study findings and limits: Total diversity from one million sequenced T cells was likely underestimated.

The CDR3 extends over 12 amino acids. V was pared by 7 bases and J by 5 bases, with 11 bases between. The germline CDR1 and CDR2 sequences are MNHNY and SVGAGI (reference sequence). The rearrangement uses TRBV6-6 and TRBJ2-5, with D hard to call. This TCR was sampled from a human donor in good health. Source material: blood. The CDR3 bases are TGTGCCAGCAACGATTTGGGCGAGACCCAGTACTTC. Its translation: CASNDLGETQYF.